This T cell receptor (beta chain) was identified during a study of T-cell reconstitution after alpha-beta-depleted transplantation in children. Findings and limits, study-wide: The high TCRbeta diversity at day 60 in some patients came from surviving recipient T cells and thymic progenitors. Newly produced T cells mostly accounted for T-cell counts and diversity one year post-transplant.

A few counts support this clonotype. What it binds is not known. For TCRbeta, the library was prepared with unique molecular identifiers. TCRdb independently ran MiXCR on the PCR reads; one entry per CDR3 protein. The profile covers about a million distinct CDR3 sequences, with under 30% appearing a single time and over 25% taken by the ten largest. The CDR3 sequence is 16 residues long. Deletions cut 2 bases from V and 2 bases from J, with 19 bases between. Germline CDR1 reads SQVTM; CDR2 reads ANQGSEA. This sample comprised PBMCs, mostly from graft donor cells, obtained 360 days after TCRalphabeta/CD19-depleted stem cell transplant. The chain employs TRBV29-1 and TRBJ2-7; weak D call: TRBD1 (8 bases). The TCR originated in a boy under three years old who had a stem cell transplant for SCID, so the T cells may come from the graft donor. The CDR3 sequence: CSVELPGGAGAYEQYF. In nucleotides, the CDR3 is TGCAGCGTTGAACTCCCAGGGGGCGCGGGAGCCTACGAGCAGTACTTC.